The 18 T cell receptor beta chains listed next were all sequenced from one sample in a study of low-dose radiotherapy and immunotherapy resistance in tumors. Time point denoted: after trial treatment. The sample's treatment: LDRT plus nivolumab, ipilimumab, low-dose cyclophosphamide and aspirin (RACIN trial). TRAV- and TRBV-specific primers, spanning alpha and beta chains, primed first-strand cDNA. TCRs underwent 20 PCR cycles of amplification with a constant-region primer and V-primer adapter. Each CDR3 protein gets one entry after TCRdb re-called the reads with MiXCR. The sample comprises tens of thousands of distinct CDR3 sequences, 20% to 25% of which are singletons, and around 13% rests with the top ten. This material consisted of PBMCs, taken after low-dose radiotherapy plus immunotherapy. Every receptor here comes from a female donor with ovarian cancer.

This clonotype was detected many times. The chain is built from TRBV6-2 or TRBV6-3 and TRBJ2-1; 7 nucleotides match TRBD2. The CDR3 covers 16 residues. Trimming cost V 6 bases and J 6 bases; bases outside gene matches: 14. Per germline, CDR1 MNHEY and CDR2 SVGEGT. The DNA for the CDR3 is TGTGCCAGCAGCACTAACCTAGCGGACCTTTTCAATGAGCAGTTCTTC. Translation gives CASSTNLADLFNEQFF.

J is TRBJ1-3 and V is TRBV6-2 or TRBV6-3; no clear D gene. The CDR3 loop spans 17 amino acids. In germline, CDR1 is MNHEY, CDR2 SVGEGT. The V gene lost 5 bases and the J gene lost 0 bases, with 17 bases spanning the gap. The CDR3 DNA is TGTGCCAGCAGTGACCCCCAAGGAGGACTCTCTGGAAACACCATATATTTT. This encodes CASSDPQGGLSGNTIYF.

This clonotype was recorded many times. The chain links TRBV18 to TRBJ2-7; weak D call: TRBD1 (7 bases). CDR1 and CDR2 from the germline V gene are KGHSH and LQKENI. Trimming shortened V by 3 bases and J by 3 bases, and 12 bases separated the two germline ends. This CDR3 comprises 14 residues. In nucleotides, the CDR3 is TGTGCCAGCTCACCGCCAGGGGGGCTCTACGAGCAGTACTTC. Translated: CASSPPGGLYEQYF.

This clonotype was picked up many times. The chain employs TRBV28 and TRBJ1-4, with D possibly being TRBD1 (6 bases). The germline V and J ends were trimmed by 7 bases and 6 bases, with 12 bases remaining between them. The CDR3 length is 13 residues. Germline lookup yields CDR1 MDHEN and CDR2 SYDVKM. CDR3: CASMEAGDEKLFF. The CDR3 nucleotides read TGTGCCAGCATGGAGGCAGGGGATGAAAAACTGTTTTTT.

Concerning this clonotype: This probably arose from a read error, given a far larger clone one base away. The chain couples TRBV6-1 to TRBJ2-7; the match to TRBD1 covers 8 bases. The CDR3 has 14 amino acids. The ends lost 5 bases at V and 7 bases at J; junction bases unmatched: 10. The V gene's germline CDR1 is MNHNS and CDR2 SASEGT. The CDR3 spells CASSSLGQGKEQYF. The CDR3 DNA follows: TGTGCCAGCAGTTCACTTGGACAGGGTAAGGAGCAGTACTTC.

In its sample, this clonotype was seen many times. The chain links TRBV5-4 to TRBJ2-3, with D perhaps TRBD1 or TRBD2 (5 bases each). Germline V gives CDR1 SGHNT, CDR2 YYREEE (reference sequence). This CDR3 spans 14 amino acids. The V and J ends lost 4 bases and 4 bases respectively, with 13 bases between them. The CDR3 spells CASSIPGLADTQYF. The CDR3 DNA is TGTGCCAGCAGCATTCCGGGGCTGGCAGATACGCAGTATTTT.

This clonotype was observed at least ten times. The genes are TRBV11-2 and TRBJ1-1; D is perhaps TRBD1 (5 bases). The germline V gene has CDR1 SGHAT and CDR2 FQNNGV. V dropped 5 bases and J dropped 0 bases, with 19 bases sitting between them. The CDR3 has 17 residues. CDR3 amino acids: CASSTRRPGRLNTEAFF. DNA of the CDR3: TGTGCCAGCAGCACTAGACGACCAGGGCGATTGAACACTGAAGCTTTCTTT.

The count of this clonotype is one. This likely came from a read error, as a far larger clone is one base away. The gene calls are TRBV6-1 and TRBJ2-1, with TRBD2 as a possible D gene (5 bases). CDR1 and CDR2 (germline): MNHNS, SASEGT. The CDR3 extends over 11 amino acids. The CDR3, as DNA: TGTGCAAGCTGGGTCCGGGGTGAGCAGTTCTTC. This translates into CASWVRGEQFF.

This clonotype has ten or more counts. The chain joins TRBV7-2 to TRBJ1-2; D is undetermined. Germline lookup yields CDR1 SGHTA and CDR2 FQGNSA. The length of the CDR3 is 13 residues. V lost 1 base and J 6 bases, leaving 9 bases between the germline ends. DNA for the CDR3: TGTGCCAGCAGCTTAGAAAGAAGACATGGCTACACCTTC. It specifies CASSLERRHGYTF.

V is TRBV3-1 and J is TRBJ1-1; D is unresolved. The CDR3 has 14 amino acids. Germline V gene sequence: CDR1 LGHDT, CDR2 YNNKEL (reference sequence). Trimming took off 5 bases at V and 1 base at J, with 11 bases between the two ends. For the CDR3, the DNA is TGTGCCAGCAGCACAATAGGAGCGAACACTGAAGCTTTCTTT. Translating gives CASSTIGANTEAFF.

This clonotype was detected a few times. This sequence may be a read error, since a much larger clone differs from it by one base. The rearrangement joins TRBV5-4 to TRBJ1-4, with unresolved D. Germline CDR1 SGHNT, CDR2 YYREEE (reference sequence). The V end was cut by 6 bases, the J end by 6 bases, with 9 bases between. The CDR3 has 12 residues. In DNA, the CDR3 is TGTGCCAGCACCCTCGGGGATGAAAAACTGTTTTTT. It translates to CASTLGDEKLFF. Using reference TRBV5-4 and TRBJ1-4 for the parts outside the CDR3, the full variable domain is ETGVTQSPTHLIKTRGQQVTLRCSSQSGHNTVSWYQQALGQGPQFIFQYYREEENGRGNFPPRFSGLQFPNYSSELNVNALELDDSALYLCASTLGDEKLFFGSGTQLSVL.

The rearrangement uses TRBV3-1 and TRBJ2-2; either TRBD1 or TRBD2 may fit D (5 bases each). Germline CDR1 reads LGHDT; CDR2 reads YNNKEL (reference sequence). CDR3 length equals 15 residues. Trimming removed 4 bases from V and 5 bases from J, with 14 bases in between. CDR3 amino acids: CASSPFVGVTGELFF. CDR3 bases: TGTGCCAGCAGCCCCTTCGTGGGGGTTACCGGGGAGCTGTTTTTT.

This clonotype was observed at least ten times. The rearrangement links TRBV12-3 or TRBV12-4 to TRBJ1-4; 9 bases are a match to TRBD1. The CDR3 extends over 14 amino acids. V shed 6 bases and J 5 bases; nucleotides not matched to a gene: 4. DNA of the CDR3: TGTGCCAGCAGCCCAGGGACAGGGAATGAAAAACTGTTTTTT. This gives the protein CASSPGTGNEKLFF.

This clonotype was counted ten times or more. CDR3 DNA sequence: TGTGCCACCAACAGGGCTGGTACGCAGTATTTT. It codes for CATNRAGTQYF. The chain carries TRBV27 and TRBJ2-3, with a possible D match to TRBD1 (6 bases). CDR3 length: 11 residues. V lost 10 bases and J lost 8, with 13 bases in between. The germline V gene has CDR1 MNHEY and CDR2 SMNVEV (reference sequence).

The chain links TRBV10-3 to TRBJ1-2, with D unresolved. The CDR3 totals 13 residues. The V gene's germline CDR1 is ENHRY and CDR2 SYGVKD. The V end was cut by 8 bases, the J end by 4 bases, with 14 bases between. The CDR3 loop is CAIRGSRSYGYTF. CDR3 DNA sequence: TGTGCCATCCGAGGCTCTCGATCCTATGGCTACACCTTC.

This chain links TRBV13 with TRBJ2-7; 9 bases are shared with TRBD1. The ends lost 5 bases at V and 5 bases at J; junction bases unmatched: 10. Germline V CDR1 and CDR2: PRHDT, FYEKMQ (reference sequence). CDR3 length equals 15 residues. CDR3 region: CASSPRDRVSHEQYF. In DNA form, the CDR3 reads TGTGCCAGCAGCCCCCGGGACAGGGTCAGCCACGAGCAGTACTTC.

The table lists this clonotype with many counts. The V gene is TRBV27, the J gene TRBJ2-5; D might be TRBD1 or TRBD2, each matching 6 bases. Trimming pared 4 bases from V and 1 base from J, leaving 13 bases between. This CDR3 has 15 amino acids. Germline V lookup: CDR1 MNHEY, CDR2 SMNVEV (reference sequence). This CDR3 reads CASSSSGALQETQYF. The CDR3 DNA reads TGTGCCAGCAGTTCCTCGGGGGCCCTCCAAGAGACCCAGTACTTC.

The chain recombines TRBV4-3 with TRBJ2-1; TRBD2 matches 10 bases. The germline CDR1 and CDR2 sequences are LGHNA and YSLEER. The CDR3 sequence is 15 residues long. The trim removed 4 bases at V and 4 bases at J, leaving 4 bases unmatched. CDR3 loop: CASSPALAGYNEQFF. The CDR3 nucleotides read TGCGCCAGCAGCCCCGCACTAGCGGGGTACAATGAGCAGTTCTTC.